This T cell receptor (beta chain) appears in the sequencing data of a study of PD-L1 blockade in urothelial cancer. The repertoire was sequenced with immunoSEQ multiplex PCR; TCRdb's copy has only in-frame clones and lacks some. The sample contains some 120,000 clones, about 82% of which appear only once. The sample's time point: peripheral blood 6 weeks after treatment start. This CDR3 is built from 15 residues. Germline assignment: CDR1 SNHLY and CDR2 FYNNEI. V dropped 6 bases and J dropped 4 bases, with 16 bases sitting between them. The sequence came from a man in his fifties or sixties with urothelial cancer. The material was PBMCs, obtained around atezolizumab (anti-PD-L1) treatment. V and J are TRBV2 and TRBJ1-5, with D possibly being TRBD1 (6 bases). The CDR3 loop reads CASRQQGQGNQPQHF. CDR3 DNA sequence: TGTGCCAGCAGGCAACAGGGCCAGGGGAATCAGCCCCAGCATTTT.